This TCR beta chain was profiled in a study of T-cell memory formation after mild COVID-19. The study, taken as a whole, reports: Cross-reactive memory apparently joined, as some responding clones appeared in pre-infection memory.

5'RACE primed at constant segments yielded TCR alpha and TCR beta cDNA libraries bearing sample barcodes and UMIs. TCRdb reprocessed the 5' RACE reads via MiXCR and lists one record per CDR3 protein. This table holds roughly 100,000 distinct CDR3 sequences, about an eighth found once. Trimming cost V 4 bases and J 3 bases, with 20 bases left between them. This CDR3 contains 17 residues. Looked up from germline, CDR1 is SGHRS and CDR2 is YFSETQ. The sample holds a few counts of this clonotype. Its antigen is still unknown. V usage is TRBV5-1 and J usage is TRBJ1-3; maybe TRBD1 (5 bases). The sequence derives from an adult woman who had mild COVID-19 (a few samples of this study predate the infection). Cell type and time point are not known. The sequenced material came from PBMCs or a T cell subset sorted from them (not recorded which). CDR3 sequence reads: CASSPRAEGSVGNTIYF. The CDR3 DNA is TGCGCCAGCAGCCCTCGGGCGGAGGGGTCGGTTGGAAACACCATATATTTT.